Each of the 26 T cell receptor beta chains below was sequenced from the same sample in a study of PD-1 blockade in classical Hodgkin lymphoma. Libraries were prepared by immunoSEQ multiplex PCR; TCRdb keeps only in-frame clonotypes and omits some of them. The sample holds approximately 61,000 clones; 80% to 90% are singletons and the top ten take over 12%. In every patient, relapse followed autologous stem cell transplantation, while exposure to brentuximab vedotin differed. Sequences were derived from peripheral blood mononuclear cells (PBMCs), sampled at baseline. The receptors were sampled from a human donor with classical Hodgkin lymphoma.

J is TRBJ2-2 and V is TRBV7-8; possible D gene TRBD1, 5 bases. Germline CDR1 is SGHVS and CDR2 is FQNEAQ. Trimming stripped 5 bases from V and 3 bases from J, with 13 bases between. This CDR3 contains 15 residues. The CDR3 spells CASSPLDTYTGELFF. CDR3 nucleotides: TGTGCCAGCAGCCCCCTGGACACCTACACCGGGGAGCTGTTTTTT.

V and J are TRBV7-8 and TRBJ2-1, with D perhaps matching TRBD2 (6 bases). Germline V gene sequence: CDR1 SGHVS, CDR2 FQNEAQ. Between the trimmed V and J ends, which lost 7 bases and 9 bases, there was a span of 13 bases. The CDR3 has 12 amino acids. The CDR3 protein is CASNFGGVEQFF. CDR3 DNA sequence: TGTGCCAGCAACTTTGGCGGGGTTGAGCAGTTCTTC.

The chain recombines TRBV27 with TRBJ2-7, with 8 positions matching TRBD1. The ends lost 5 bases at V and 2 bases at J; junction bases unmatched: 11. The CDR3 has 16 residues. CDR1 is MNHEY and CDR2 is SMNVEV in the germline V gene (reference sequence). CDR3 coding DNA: TGTGCCAGCAGTGCAAATTCCGGGACAGGTACCTACGAGCAGTACTTC. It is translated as CASSANSGTGTYEQYF.

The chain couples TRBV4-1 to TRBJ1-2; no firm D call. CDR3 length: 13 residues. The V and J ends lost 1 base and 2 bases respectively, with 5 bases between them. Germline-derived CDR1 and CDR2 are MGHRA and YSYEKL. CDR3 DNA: TGCGCCAGCAGCCAAGTGGGAAACTATGGCTACACCTTC. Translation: CASSQVGNYGYTF.

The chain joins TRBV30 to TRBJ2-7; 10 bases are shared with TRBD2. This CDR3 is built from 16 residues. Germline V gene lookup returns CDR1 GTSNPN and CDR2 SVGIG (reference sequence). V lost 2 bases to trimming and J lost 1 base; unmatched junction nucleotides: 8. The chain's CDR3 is CAWSTELAGLSYEQYF. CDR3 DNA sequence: TGTGCCTGGAGTACAGAACTAGCGGGGTTATCCTACGAGCAGTACTTC. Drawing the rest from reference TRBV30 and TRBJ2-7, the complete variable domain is SQTIHQWPATLVQPVGSPLSLECTVEGTSNPNLYWYRQAAGRGLQLLFYSVGIGQISSEVPQNLSASRPQDRQFILSSKKLLLSDSGFYLCAWSTELAGLSYEQYFGPGTRLTVT.

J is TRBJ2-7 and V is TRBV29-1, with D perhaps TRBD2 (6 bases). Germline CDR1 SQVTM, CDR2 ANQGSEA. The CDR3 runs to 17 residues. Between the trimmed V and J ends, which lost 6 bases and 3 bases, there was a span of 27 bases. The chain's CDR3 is CSVIGQGTSTVLYEQYF. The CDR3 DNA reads TGCAGCGTGATAGGCCAAGGGACTTCTACCGTACTCTACGAGCAGTACTTC.

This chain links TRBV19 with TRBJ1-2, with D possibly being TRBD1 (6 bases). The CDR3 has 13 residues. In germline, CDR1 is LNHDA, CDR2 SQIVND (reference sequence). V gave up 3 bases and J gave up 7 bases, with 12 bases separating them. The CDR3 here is CASSISRGTGYTF. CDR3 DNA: TGTGCCAGTAGTATCTCCAGGGGAACTGGCTACACCTTC. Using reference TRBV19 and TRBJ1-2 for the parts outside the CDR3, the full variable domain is DGGITQSPKYLFRKEGQNVTLSCEQNLNHDAMYWYRQDPGQGLRLIYYSQIVNDFQKGDIAEGYSVSREKKESFPLTVTSAQKNPTAFYLCASSISRGTGYTFGSGTRLTVV.

The CDR3 bases are TGTGCCAGCAGCTTAATGGGGGAGGATGGAAACACCATATATTTT. This encodes CASSLMGEDGNTIYF. J is TRBJ1-3 and V is TRBV13; tentative D call: TRBD1 (5 bases). The CDR3 is 15 residues long. The germline gives CDR1 PRHDT, CDR2 FYEKMQ (reference sequence). V lost 2 bases and J lost 3, with 11 bases in between.

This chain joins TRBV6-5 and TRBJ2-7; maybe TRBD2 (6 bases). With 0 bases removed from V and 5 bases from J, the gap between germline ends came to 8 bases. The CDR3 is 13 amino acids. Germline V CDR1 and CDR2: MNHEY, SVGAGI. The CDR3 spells CASSYSPGDEQYF. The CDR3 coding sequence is TGTGCCAGCAGTTACTCGCCGGGGGACGAGCAGTACTTC.

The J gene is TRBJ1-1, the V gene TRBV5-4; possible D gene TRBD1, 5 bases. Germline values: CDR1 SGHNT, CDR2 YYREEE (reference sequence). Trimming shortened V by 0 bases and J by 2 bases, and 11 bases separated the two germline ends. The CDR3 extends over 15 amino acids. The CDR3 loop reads CASSLERGSNTEAFF. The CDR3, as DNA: TGTGCCAGCAGCTTGGAACGGGGGTCAAACACTGAAGCTTTCTTT.

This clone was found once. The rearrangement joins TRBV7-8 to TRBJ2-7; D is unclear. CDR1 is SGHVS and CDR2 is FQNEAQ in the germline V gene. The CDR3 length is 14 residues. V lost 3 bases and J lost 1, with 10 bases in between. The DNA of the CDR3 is TGTGCCAGCAGCTTCGGCGGCAGATCCTACGAGCAGTACTTC. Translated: CASSFGGRSYEQYF.

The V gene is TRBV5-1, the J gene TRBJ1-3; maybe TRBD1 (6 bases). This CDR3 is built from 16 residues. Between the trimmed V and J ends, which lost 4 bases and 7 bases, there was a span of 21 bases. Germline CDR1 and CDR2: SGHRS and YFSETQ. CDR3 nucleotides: TGCGCCAGCAGCGCAGGACAGCTGACGCTCGGTAACACCATATATTTT. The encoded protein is CASSAGQLTLGNTIYF. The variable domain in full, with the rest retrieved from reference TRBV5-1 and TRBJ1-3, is KAGVTQTPRYLIKTRGQQVTLSCSPISGHRSVSWYQQTPGQGLQFLFEYFSETQRNKGNFPGRFSGRQFSNSRSEMNVSTLELGDSALYLCASSAGQLTLGNTIYFGEGSWLTVV.

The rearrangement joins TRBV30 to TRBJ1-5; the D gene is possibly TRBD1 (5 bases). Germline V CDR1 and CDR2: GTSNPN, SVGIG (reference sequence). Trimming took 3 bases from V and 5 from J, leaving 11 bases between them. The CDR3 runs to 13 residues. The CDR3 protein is CAWSKGVDQPQHF. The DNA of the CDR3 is TGTGCCTGGAGCAAAGGGGTCGATCAGCCCCAGCATTTT.

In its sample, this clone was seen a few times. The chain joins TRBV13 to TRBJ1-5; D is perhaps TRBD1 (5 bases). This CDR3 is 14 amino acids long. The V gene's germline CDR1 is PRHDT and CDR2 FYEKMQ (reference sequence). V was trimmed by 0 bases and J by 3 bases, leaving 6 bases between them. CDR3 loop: CASSLGGDNQPQHF. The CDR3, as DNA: TGTGCCAGCAGCTTAGGAGGGGACAATCAGCCCCAGCATTTT.

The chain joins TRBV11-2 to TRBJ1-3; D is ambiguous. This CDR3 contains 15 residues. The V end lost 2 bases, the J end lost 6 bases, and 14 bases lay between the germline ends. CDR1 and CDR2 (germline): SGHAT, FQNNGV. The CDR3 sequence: CASSLYEARLNTIYF. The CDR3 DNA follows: TGTGCCAGCAGCTTATATGAGGCAAGGCTAAACACCATATATTTT.

In DNA, the CDR3 is TGTGCCAGCAGCACCCGGGACAAACTCCTGCAAGCTTTCTTT. Translation gives CASSTRDKLLQAFF. The chain has TRBV11-3 and TRBJ1-1; D possibly corresponds to TRBD1 (6 bases). V lost 5 bases to trimming and J lost 9 bases, with 19 bases between them. Looked up from germline, CDR1 is SGHNT and CDR2 is YENEEA. This CDR3 spans 14 amino acids. Filled out from reference TRBV11-3 and TRBJ1-1, the complete variable domain reads EAGVVQSPRYKIIEKKQPVAFWCNPISGHNTLYWYLQNLGQGPELLIRYENEEAVDDSQLPKDRFSAERLKGVDSTLKIQPAELGDSAVYLCASSTRDKLLQAFFGQGTRLTVV.

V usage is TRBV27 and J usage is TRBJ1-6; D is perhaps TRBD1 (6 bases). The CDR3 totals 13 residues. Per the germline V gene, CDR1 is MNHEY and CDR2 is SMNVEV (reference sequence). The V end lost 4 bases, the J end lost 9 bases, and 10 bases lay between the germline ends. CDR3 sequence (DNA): TGTGCCAGCAGTTGGTCAGGGGTTTCACCCCTCCACTTT. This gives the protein CASSWSGVSPLHF.

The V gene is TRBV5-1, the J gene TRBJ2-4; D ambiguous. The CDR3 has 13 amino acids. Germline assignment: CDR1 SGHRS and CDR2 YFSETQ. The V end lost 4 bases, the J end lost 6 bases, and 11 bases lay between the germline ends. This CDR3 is CASSLGDRNIQYF. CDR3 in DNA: TGCGCCAGCAGCCTGGGTGACCGAAACATTCAGTACTTC.

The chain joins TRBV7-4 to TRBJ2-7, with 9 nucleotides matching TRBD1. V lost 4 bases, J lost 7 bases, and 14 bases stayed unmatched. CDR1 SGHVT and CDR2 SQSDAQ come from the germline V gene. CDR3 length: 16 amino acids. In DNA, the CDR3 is TGTGCCAGCAGCTCAACCGGGACAGGGTCGTTGAGGGAGCAGTACTTC. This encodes CASSSTGTGSLREQYF. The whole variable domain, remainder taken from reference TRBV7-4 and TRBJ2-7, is GAGVSQSPRYKVAKRGRDVALRCDSISGHVTLYWYRQTLGQGSEVLTYSQSDAQRDKSGRPSGRFSAERPERSVSTLKIQRTEQGDSAVYLCASSSTGTGSLREQYFGPGTRLTVT.

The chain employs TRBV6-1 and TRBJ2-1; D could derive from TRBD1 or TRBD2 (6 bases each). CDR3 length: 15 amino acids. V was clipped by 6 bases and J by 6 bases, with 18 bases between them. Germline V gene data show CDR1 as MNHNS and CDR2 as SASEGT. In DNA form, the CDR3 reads TGTGCCAGCAGCCACGAAGGGGGGACCACCAATGAGCAGTTCTTC. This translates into CASSHEGGTTNEQFF.

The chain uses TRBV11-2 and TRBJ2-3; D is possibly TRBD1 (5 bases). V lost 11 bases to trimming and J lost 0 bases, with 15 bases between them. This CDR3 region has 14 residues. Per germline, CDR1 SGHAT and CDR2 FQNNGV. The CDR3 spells CACRQYPSTDTQYF. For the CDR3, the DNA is TGTGCCTGTAGACAGTACCCTAGCACAGATACGCAGTATTTT.

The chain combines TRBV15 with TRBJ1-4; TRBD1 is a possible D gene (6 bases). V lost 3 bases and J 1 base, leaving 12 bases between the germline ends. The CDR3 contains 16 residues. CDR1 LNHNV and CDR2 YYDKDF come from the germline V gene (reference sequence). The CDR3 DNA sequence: TGTGCCACCAGCAGTAGCTACAGGGTAACTAATGAAAAACTGTTTTTT. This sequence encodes CATSSSYRVTNEKLFF.

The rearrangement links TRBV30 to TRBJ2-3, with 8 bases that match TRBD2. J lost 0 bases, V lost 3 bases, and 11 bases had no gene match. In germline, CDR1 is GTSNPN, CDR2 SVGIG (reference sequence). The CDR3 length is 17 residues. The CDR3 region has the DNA TGTGCCTGGAGACAACCCGCGGGGGGCCTCAGCACAGATACGCAGTATTTT. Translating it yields CAWRQPAGGLSTDTQYF.

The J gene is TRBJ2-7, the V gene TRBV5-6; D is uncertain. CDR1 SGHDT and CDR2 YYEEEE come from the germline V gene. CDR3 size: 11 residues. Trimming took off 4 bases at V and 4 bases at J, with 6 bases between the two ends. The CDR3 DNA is TGTGCCAGCAGCCGCTTTTACGAGCAGTACTTC. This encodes CASSRFYEQYF.

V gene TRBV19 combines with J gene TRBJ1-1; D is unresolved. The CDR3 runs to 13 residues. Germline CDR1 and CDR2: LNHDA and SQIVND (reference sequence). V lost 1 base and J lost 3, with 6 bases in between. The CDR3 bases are TGTGCCAGTAGTATAGGTCTCCACACTGAAGCTTTCTTT. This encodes CASSIGLHTEAFF.

The CDR3: CASSFLPGESPLHF. As DNA, the CDR3 is TGTGCCAGCAGCTTCCTTCCGGGAGAATCACCCCTCCACTTT. The chain combines TRBV7-2 with TRBJ1-6, with unresolved D. From germline, CDR1 is SGHTA and CDR2 FQGNSA. This CDR3 is built from 14 residues. V gave up 3 bases and J gave up 10 bases, with 13 bases separating them.